This entry lists 22 T cell receptor beta chains sequenced from one sample in a study of Ad26.COV2.S vaccination and SARS-CoV-2 variants. Some clones are missing from TCRdb's copy, which holds only in-frame ones; the method was immunoSEQ multiplex PCR. The sample holds about 350,000 clones, less than 90% seen once. Treatment in this sample: roughly 18 received Ad26.COV2.S at low or high dose, single or two shots; 5 received placebo; per-sample allocation not given. Day 63 after the first vaccine or placebo injection was the time point for sampling. The sequencing here drew on peripheral blood, taken in a trial of Ad26.COV2.S vaccine versus placebo. The receptors stem from a person between 18 and 65 years old who received the Ad26.COV2.S COVID-19 vaccine or a placebo.

The rearrangement uses TRBV6-6 and TRBJ1-1, with D unclear. V was pared by 2 bases and J by 5 bases, with 12 bases between. Germline CDR1 is MNHNY and CDR2 is SVGAGI (reference sequence). The length of the CDR3 is 14 residues. CDR3 coding DNA: TGTGCCAGCAGTTACCGAGAGGGAGAGACTGAAGCTTTCTTT. Translated: CASSYREGETEAFF.

The chain has TRBV10-2 and TRBJ2-1, with TRBD1 matching 7 bases. The CDR3 sequence is 14 residues long. Unmatched junction bases numbered 9, after V lost 10 bases and J lost 3 bases. The germline gives CDR1 WSHSY, CDR2 SAAADI. This CDR3 is CATEGGLSYNEQFF. The CDR3 nucleotides are TGCGCCACCGAAGGGGGCTTAAGCTACAATGAGCAGTTCTTC.

The chain uses TRBV4-1 and TRBJ2-1, with 7 bases matching TRBD1. Trimming at V came to 2 bases and at J to 8 bases, leaving 12 bases not matched to a gene. The CDR3 has 16 amino acids. Germline V lookup: CDR1 MGHRA, CDR2 YSYEKL. Here the CDR3 reads CASSQTRDRGLDEQFF. DNA for the CDR3: TGCGCCAGCAGCCAAACACGGGACAGAGGTCTCGATGAGCAGTTCTTC.

This chain uses TRBV7-8 with TRBJ1-1, with 8 bases aligning to TRBD1. The J segment lost 1 base and the V segment lost 5 bases, leaving 12 bases of the junction unmatched. Germline assignment: CDR1 SGHVS and CDR2 FQNEAQ. This CDR3 is built from 17 residues. The chain's CDR3 is CASSVKIPGTGNTEAFF. CDR3 DNA sequence: TGTGCCAGCAGCGTAAAAATCCCCGGGACAGGGAACACTGAAGCTTTCTTT.

Comment on this clone: An end of the junction does not agree with germline; a read error may underlie this. V and J are TRBV5-8 and TRBJ2-1; 7 bases are a match to TRBD2. CDR1 is SGHTS, CDR2 YDEGEE, per germline. This CDR3 is built from 13 residues. The CDR3 loop is CASSLGDYHEQFF. The CDR3 DNA follows: TGTGCCAGCAGCTTGGGGGACTACCATGAGCAGTTCTTC. Drawing the rest from reference TRBV5-8 and TRBJ2-1, the complete variable domain is EAGVTQSPTHLIKTRGQQATLRCSPISGHTSVYWYQQALGLGLQFLLWYDEGEERNRGNFPPRFSGRQFPNYSSELNVNALELEDSALYLCASSLGDYHEQFFGPGTRLTVL.

The chain couples TRBV29-1 to TRBJ2-2, with 8 bases lining up with TRBD1. The J segment lost 0 bases and the V segment lost 5 bases, leaving 8 bases of the junction unmatched. Germline V gene data show CDR1 as SQVTM and CDR2 as ANQGSEA. The CDR3 totals 16 residues. CDR3 loop: CSVYDRTGSNTGELFF. CDR3 nucleotide sequence: TGCAGCGTTTATGACAGGACAGGGTCGAACACCGGGGAGCTGTTTTTT.

This rearrangement joins TRBV6-1 to TRBJ1-2; maybe TRBD1 (6 bases). The CDR3 has 15 residues. The V end was cut by 3 bases, the J end by 4 bases, with 15 bases between. Germline CDR1 and CDR2: MNHNS and SASEGT. CDR3 protein: CASSDTGQTLYGYTF. CDR3 coding DNA: TGTGCCAGCAGTGACACCGGACAGACTCTCTATGGCTACACCTTC.

The CDR3, as DNA: TGTGCCAGCAGCTTAGAGACAGGACGAAACTATGGCTACACCTTC. Its protein is CASSLETGRNYGYTF. The genes are TRBV11-2 and TRBJ1-2; D may be TRBD1 (6 bases). This CDR3 contains 15 residues. The V end was cut by 0 bases, the J end by 2 bases, with 10 bases between. CDR1 and CDR2 from the germline V gene are SGHAT and FQNNGV.

The chain has TRBV6-1 and TRBJ1-3, with no clear D. This CDR3 region has 18 residues. The germline V gene encodes CDR1 MNHNS and CDR2 SASEGT. V was trimmed by 3 bases and J by 2 bases, leaving 20 bases between them. The DNA of the CDR3 is TGTGCCAGCAGTGAGAGGGAAGGGCAACGGCATCCTGGAAACACCATATATTTT. Residues: CASSEREGQRHPGNTIYF.

This clone has only one observation. The chain employs TRBV6-6 and TRBJ1-6; 7 bases are shared with TRBD1. In germline, CDR1 is MNHNY, CDR2 SVGAGI (reference sequence). J was trimmed by 7 bases and V by 4 bases; bases with no gene match: 4. This CDR3 comprises 14 residues. This chain's CDR3 is CASSSQGGNSPLHF. In DNA form, the CDR3 reads TGTGCCAGCAGTTCTCAGGGGGGGAATTCACCCCTCCACTTT.

Regarding this clone: Other DNA sequences in the same sample also yield this CDR3. The chain has TRBV4-3 and TRBJ1-5; no clear D gene. The CDR3 contains 13 residues. Germline lookup yields CDR1 LGHNA and CDR2 YSLEER. V lost 3 bases and J lost 4, with 7 bases in between. This CDR3 reads CASSQGQNQPQHF. CDR3 coding DNA: TGCGCCAGCAGCCAGGGCCAGAATCAGCCCCAGCATTTT.

This clone was counted a single time. V usage is TRBV30 and J usage is TRBJ2-7; D is ambiguous. The CDR3 length is 14 residues. V lost 2 bases and J lost 0, with 11 bases in between. CDR1 is GTSNPN, CDR2 SVGIG, per germline (reference sequence). The CDR3, as DNA: TGTGCCTGGAGTCGAGGCGTCCTCTCCTACGAGCAGTACTTC. Residues: CAWSRGVLSYEQYF.

This chain uses TRBV12-3 or TRBV12-4 with TRBJ1-1; D gene uncertain. Trimming took 5 bases from V and 5 from J, leaving 9 bases between them. The CDR3 totals 12 residues. The CDR3 sequence is CASSRVETEAFF. CDR3 nucleotide sequence: TGTGCCAGCAGTCGGGTTGAGACTGAAGCTTTCTTT.

This clone has just one count. This chain uses TRBV7-2 with TRBJ2-7, with 11 bases that match TRBD2. CDR3 size: 16 residues. Germline CDR1 is SGHTA and CDR2 is FQGNSA. J lost 2 bases, V lost 5 bases, and 8 bases had no gene match. For the CDR3, the DNA is TGTGCCAGCAGCCTGGTGGGGACTAGCGGTACCTACGAGCAGTACTTC. It translates to CASSLVGTSGTYEQYF.

The genes are TRBV6-5 and TRBJ2-3; D gene ambiguous. Germline CDR1 is MNHEY and CDR2 is SVGAGI. The CDR3 contains 13 residues. Trimming took 6 bases from V and 2 from J, leaving 9 bases between them. The CDR3 is CASRNTVTDTQYF. CDR3 DNA: TGTGCCAGCAGAAACACAGTCACAGATACGCAGTATTTT.

This chain connects TRBV7-8 to TRBJ1-1; unclear D gene. CDR1 and CDR2 (germline): SGHVS, FQNEAQ. The V end was cut by 1 base, the J end by 3 bases, with 6 bases between. This CDR3 has 13 residues. Written as DNA, the CDR3 is TGTGCCAGCAGCTTAGGACGGTACACTGAAGCTTTCTTT. It encodes CASSLGRYTEAFF.

The J gene is TRBJ2-3, the V gene TRBV5-6, with D maybe TRBD2 (6 bases). The germline V gene has CDR1 SGHDT and CDR2 YYEEEE. Trimming removed 6 bases from V and 4 bases from J, with 18 bases in between. The CDR3 is 15 residues long. The CDR3 DNA follows: TGTGCCAGCATCCCAGCGGGTACGAATCCAGATACGCAGTATTTT. Protein: CASIPAGTNPDTQYF.

The chain is built from TRBV4-1 and TRBJ1-5; D is undetermined. The CDR3 length is 16 residues. With 4 bases removed from V and 7 bases from J, the gap between germline ends came to 20 bases. Germline values: CDR1 MGHRA, CDR2 YSYEKL. The CDR3 is CASSPNIVVGNQPQHF. The CDR3 DNA is TGCGCCAGCAGCCCGAATATTGTCGTAGGGAACCAGCCCCAGCATTTT.

This chain uses TRBV3-1 (or the pseudogene TRBV3-2) with TRBJ2-2, with 7 bases fitting TRBD1. Looked up from germline, CDR1 is LGHDT and CDR2 is YNNKEL (reference sequence). The length of the CDR3 is 16 residues. V shed 3 bases, J shed 0 bases, and the junction held 4 bases outside the gene matches. The chain's CDR3 is CASSHLTGPNTGELFF. In DNA, the CDR3 is TGTGCCAGCAGCCATTTGACAGGGCCGAACACCGGGGAGCTGTTTTTT.

The rearrangement links TRBV7-2 to TRBJ2-7, with TRBD1 matching 7 bases. The length of the CDR3 is 15 residues. V shed 3 bases and J 7 bases; nucleotides not matched to a gene: 12. From germline, CDR1 is SGHTA and CDR2 FQGNSA. The CDR3 coding sequence is TGTGCCAGCAGCTTTTTATCGACAGGGCACAGGGAGCAGTACTTC. It specifies CASSFLSTGHREQYF.

This chain connects TRBV19 to TRBJ1-5, with D possibly matching TRBD1 (5 bases). V was cut by 3 bases and J by 2 bases, with 14 bases left in between. Germline values: CDR1 LNHDA, CDR2 SQIVND (reference sequence). The CDR3 is made up of 16 amino acids. The CDR3 protein is CASSIASAGGNQPQHF. The CDR3 DNA is TGTGCCAGTAGTATCGCGTCAGCGGGGGGCAATCAGCCCCAGCATTTT.

This clone appeared once. The J gene is TRBJ2-5, the V gene TRBV7-3, with 7 bases matching TRBD1. V dropped 5 bases and J dropped 2; count of bases not matched to a gene: 8. The CDR3 totals 15 residues. CDR1 and CDR2 from the germline V gene are SGHTA and FQGTGA. The CDR3 DNA reads as TGTGCCAGCAGCCGTATGGGACAGAAGCAAGAGACCCAGTACTTC. It specifies CASSRMGQKQETQYF.